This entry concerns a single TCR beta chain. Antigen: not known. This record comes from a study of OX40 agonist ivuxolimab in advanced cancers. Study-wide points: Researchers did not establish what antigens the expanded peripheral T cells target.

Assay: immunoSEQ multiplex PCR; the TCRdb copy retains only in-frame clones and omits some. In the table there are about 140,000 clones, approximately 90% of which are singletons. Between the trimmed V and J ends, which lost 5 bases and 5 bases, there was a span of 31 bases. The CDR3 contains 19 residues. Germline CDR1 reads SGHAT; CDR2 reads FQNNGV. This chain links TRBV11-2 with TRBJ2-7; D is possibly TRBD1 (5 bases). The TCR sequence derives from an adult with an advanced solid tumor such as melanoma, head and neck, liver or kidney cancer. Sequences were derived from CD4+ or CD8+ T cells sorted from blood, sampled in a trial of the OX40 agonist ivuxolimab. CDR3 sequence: CASSPDDGEWGLFVHEQYF. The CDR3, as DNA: TGTGCCAGCAGCCCCGACGATGGTGAGTGGGGCCTTTTCGTCCACGAGCAGTACTTC.